The text below deals with one T cell receptor beta chain. Its antigen remains undetermined. It has no much larger one-base neighbor in the sample; base qualities were not kept. In the prospective study, participants were 18 to 89 years old, resided in under 30 geographic areas of the United States, and were enrolled through a virtual design. Cohort assignment in the prospective study relied on participant-reported clinical history from a screening survey and a study questionnaire. Recovered participants in ImmuneRACE Cohort 3 were defined by two consecutive negative NP/OP PCR tests, clearance by a healthcare professional, or resolution of symptoms. Mobile phlebotomists in the prospective study collected whole blood, serum and a nasopharyngeal or oropharyngeal swab from every participant. Over a roughly 2-month period, participants in the prospective study had the option of providing additional blood draws and questionnaires. Before DNA extraction, blood samples from the prospective study were shipped at room temperature or frozen.

From cysteine to phenylalanine, the CDR3 is 11 amino acids long. Only the CDR3 portion is preserved as DNA: 33 bases, with reading frame beginning at the first base. The germline ends are 11 bases apart after V is trimmed by 5 bases and J by 6 bases. Reading the germline V gene gives CDR1 SQVTM and CDR2 ANQGSEA. The data stem from a study of blood T cell repertoires in COVID-19 (dated by TCRdb to about 2020). Background for the entire study: Samples from collaborators originated in the United States, Italy and Spain and spanned both the acute and convalescent phases of COVID-19. Samples were obtained from the ongoing ImmuneRACE study (first 160 participants) and from 1,000 to 1,500 subjects provided by 6 global collaborators. The repertoires were released in a freely available public database intended as a resource for research on the immune response to SARS-CoV-2. The material from the prospective study consisted of cDNA or gDNA derived from T cells, B-cell-depleted T cells, or PBMCs. Where available, HLA class I and class II types were obtained from metadata supplied by the sample provider rather than from assay-based typing. Deeply sampled blood TCRbeta repertoires from subjects exposed to, actively infected with, or recovered from COVID-19 were included in the dataset. A de-identified subject ID, COVID-19 status, age in years and sex were almost always included in the sample metadata.

The immunoSEQ Assay, a bias-controlled multiplex PCR, was used to amplify TCRbeta CDR3 regions from genomic DNA. The original methods were these. The number of nucleated cells in each sample was estimated by amplification of reference gene primers within the assay. To quantify the absolute abundance of each unique TCRbeta CDR3 rearrangement, sequence reads were collapsed and filtered. Productive Simpson clonality was computed per sample as the square root of Simpson's diversity index over productive rearrangements. As stored in TCRdb, this immuneACCESS dataset retains in-frame rearrangements with V and J assigned. A fraction of the clones does not appear; measured against another copy, unresolved V genes explain less than half of the discrepancy, and the remainder lacks a known reason. That table furnishes V, J and clone size, whereas the DNA furnished D and trimming. This sample gives fewer than 400,000 clones in total; more than 75% of them show up just once. The ten top clones hold about 4.1% of the sample.

The study at large found these results: How much clinical and demographic metadata was included differed by source and by participant, and the metadata was provided uncurated.

This clonotype was sampled from a man in his thirties or forties who had recovered from COVID-19. The sample comprised PBMCs or T cells enriched from blood (not recorded which). The chain was built from TRBV29-1 and TRBJ2-7; no D segment can be confidently identified. The CDR3 region has the sequence CSVTALSEQYF. The bases are TGCAGCGTTACAGCCCTTAGCGAGCAGTACTTC.